The 22 T cell receptor beta chains below come from one sample, sequenced in a study of shared clonotypes between healthy human individuals. The protocol was immunoSEQ multiplex PCR, while the TCRdb copy is restricted to in-frame clones and leaves out a portion. Of under 750,000 clones listed, 72% are singletons. Input material: memory CD4+ T cells sorted from blood. Subset: CD45RA-negative fraction. The receptors shown here come from a woman aged 25 to 39 in good health.

The J gene is TRBJ1-3, the V gene TRBV5-1; TRBD1 might be the D (6 bases). The V gene lost 0 bases and the J gene lost 11 bases, with 12 bases spanning the gap. Germline CDR1 is SGHRS and CDR2 is YFSETQ. The CDR3 consists of 13 residues. Here the CDR3 DNA reads TGCGCCAGCAGCTTGGACAGGGACCGTGCCATATATTTT. This sequence encodes CASSLDRDRAIYF. The whole variable domain, filled in from reference TRBV5-1 and TRBJ1-3, reads KAGVTQTPRYLIKTRGQQVTLSCSPISGHRSVSWYQQTPGQGLQFLFEYFSETQRNKGNFPGRFSGRQFSNSRSEMNVSTLELGDSALYLCASSLDRDRAIYFGEGSWLTVV.

The chain uses TRBV6-1 and TRBJ1-4; the match to TRBD1 covers 8 bases. In germline, CDR1 is MNHNS, CDR2 SASEGT. Trimming removed 1 base from V and 14 bases from J; junction bases left unmatched: 0. The CDR3 is 11 amino acids. CDR3 nucleotides: TGTGCCAGCAGTGAAGACAGGGGGCTGTTTTTT. It encodes CASSEDRGLFF.

V gene TRBV21-1 combines with J gene TRBJ2-3; whether TRBD2, the table's D call, matches the DNA was not checked. TRBV21-1 is flagged as a pseudogene. The CDR3 contains 18 residues. The CDR3 sequence is CASSKRRREGSCTDTQYF. CDR3 sequence (DNA): TGTGCCAGCAGCAAAAGGAGGAGGGAAGGGTCATGCACAGATACGCAGTATTTT.

The table lists this clone with a few counts. The V and J genes are TRBV19 and TRBJ1-2; 8 bases line up with TRBD1. This CDR3 region has 14 residues. J lost 8 bases, V lost 7 bases, and 12 bases had no gene match. Germline values: CDR1 LNHDA, CDR2 SQIVND (reference sequence). As DNA, the CDR3 is TGTGCCAGTACCAAGGGACAGGTTATACGAGGCTACACCTTC. As protein: CASTKGQVIRGYTF.

This chain uses TRBV13 with TRBJ1-1; TRBD1 is a possible D gene (5 bases). The CDR3 sequence is 14 residues long. Germline lookup yields CDR1 PRHDT and CDR2 FYEKMQ (reference sequence). Trimming stripped 6 bases from V and 10 bases from J, with 21 bases between. The CDR3 sequence is CASRSLGGGLGAFF. The CDR3 DNA sequence: TGTGCCAGCAGATCCCTGGGTGGGGGACTAGGAGCTTTCTTT. Full variable domain (rest looked up from reference TRBV13 and TRBJ1-1): AAGVIQSPRHLIKEKRETATLKCYPIPRHDTVYWYQQGPGQDPQFLISFYEKMQSDKGSIPDRFSAQQFSDYHSELNMSSLELGDSALYFCASRSLGGGLGAFFGQGTRLTVV.

The sample holds a few counts of this clone. The chain combines TRBV27 with TRBJ2-6, with 8 bases that match TRBD1. The CDR3 is made up of 17 amino acids. The ends lost 6 bases at V and 3 bases at J; junction bases unmatched: 10. From germline, CDR1 is MNHEY and CDR2 SMNVEV (reference sequence). CDR3 sequence (DNA): TGTGCCAGCAGACACGAAGGGACAGGCGGTGGGGCCAACGTCCTGACTTTC. It specifies CASRHEGTGGGANVLTF. Supplemented by reference TRBV27 and TRBJ2-6, the full variable domain reads EAQVTQNPRYLITVTGKKLTVTCSQNMNHEYMSWYRQDPGLGLRQIYYSMNVEVTDKGDVPEGYKVSRKEKRNFPLILESPSPNQTSLYFCASRHEGTGGGANVLTFGAGSRLTVL.

The chain combines TRBV6-1 with TRBJ1-5, with TRBD1 matching 8 bases. Germline CDR1 reads MNHNS; CDR2 reads SASEGT. J gave up 5 bases and V 2 bases, and 8 bases lay outside the gene matches. The CDR3 is 16 residues long. The CDR3 nucleotides read TGTGCCAGCAGTGAATCTTTCGGACAGGGCTATCAGCCCCAGCATTTT. Protein sequence: CASSESFGQGYQPQHF.

The chain combines TRBV7-7 with TRBJ2-5; D remains unclear. The CDR3 consists of 13 residues. Trimming left V 1 base short and J 2 bases short, with 5 bases between. CDR1 and CDR2 (germline): SSHAT, FNYEAQ (reference sequence). CDR3 in amino acids: CASSLDGQETQYF. The DNA for the CDR3 is TGTGCCAGCAGCTTAGACGGGCAAGAGACCCAGTACTTC. Combining the CDR3 with reference TRBV7-7 and TRBJ2-5 gives the whole variable domain GAGVSQSPRYKVTKRGQDVTLRCDPISSHATLYWYQQALGQGPEFLTYFNYEAQPDKSGLPSDRFSAERPEGSISTLTIQRTEQRDSAMYRCASSLDGQETQYFGPGTRLLVL.

The chain carries TRBV28 and TRBJ1-1; D ambiguous. V was trimmed by 5 bases and J by 0 bases, leaving 13 bases between them. Looked up from germline, CDR1 is MDHEN and CDR2 is SYDVKM. This CDR3 is 15 amino acids long. The CDR3 coding sequence is TGTGCCAGCAGTCTCCCTACTTTGATGAACACTGAAGCTTTCTTT. Residues: CASSLPTLMNTEAFF.

J is TRBJ2-3 and V is TRBV6-1; a weak D match, TRBD1 (5 bases). The CDR3 covers 14 residues. Germline CDR1 and CDR2: MNHNS and SASEGT. The V and J ends lost 2 bases and 2 bases respectively, with 8 bases between them. CDR3 amino acids: CASSEQGFTDTQYF. Written as DNA, the CDR3 is TGTGCCAGCAGTGAACAGGGTTTCACAGATACGCAGTATTTT.

The V call is TRBV15, the J call TRBJ2-7; TRBD2 agrees at 13 bases. The CDR3 has 16 amino acids. V lost 0 bases to trimming and J lost 5 bases; unmatched junction nucleotides: 4. CDR1 is LNHNV, CDR2 YYDKDF, per germline (reference sequence). CDR3 protein: CATSRDYGTSGDEQYF. The DNA for the CDR3 is TGTGCCACCAGCAGAGATTACGGGACTAGCGGGGACGAGCAGTACTTC. Filled out from reference TRBV15 and TRBJ2-7, the complete variable domain reads DAMVIQNPRYQVTQFGKPVTLSCSQTLNHNVMYWYQQKSSQAPKLLFHYYDKDFNNEADTPDNFQSRRPNTSFCFLDIRSPGLGDTAMYLCATSRDYGTSGDEQYFGPGTRLTVT.

This CDR3 is CASSSTGWWQETQYF. Here the CDR3 DNA reads TGCGCCAGCAGCTCGACGGGGTGGTGGCAAGAGACCCAGTACTTC. The V gene is TRBV5-1, the J gene TRBJ2-5; tentatively, D is TRBD2 (5 bases). The V gene lost 3 bases and the J gene lost 2 bases, with 14 bases spanning the gap. Germline V gene sequence: CDR1 SGHRS, CDR2 YFSETQ. CDR3 length: 15 amino acids.

This clone was detected once. The genes are TRBV7-9 and TRBJ1-5; 7 bases are shared with TRBD1. Trimming took 6 bases from V and 1 from J; bases not matched to a gene: 9. Germline loops: CDR1 SEHNR, CDR2 FQNEAQ (reference sequence). The CDR3 is 16 amino acids. CDR3 coding DNA: TGTGCCAGCAGTTCGACAGGGCAAGCGAGCAATCAGCCCCAGCATTTT. Translating gives CASSSTGQASNQPQHF.

The V and J genes are TRBV2 and TRBJ1-1, with D possibly TRBD1 on 5 matching bases. Trimming took off 2 bases at V and 6 bases at J, with 13 bases between the two ends. Germline V CDR1 and CDR2: SNHLY, FYNNEI. The CDR3 loop spans 14 amino acids. The CDR3 here is CASSEPRVRAEAFF. The CDR3, as DNA: TGTGCCAGCAGTGAACCCAGGGTCAGGGCTGAAGCTTTCTTT.

This clone was seen only a few times. The rearrangement links TRBV27 to TRBJ2-5, with D maybe TRBD1 (6 bases). Germline V gene sequence: CDR1 MNHEY, CDR2 SMNVEV (reference sequence). Trimming removed 4 bases at V and 1 base at J, with 13 bases between. CDR3 length: 15 amino acids. CDR3 coding DNA: TGTGCCAGCAGTTCCCAGACAGGCTCCCAAGAGACCCAGTACTTC. Amino acids: CASSSQTGSQETQYF.

The rearrangement links TRBV9 to TRBJ2-2, with 8 nucleotides matching TRBD1. CDR1 SGDLS and CDR2 YYNGEE come from the germline V gene. J was trimmed by 5 bases and V by 4 bases; bases with no gene match: 4. This CDR3 has 14 residues. The CDR3 protein is CASSPQGATGELFF. For the CDR3, the DNA is TGTGCCAGCAGCCCTCAGGGGGCGACCGGGGAGCTGTTTTTT.

The chain is built from TRBV5-4 and TRBJ2-1, with TRBD2 identical over 11 bases. Per the germline V gene, CDR1 is SGHNT and CDR2 is YYREEE (reference sequence). This CDR3 spans 15 amino acids. The trim removed 2 bases at V and 4 bases at J, leaving 2 bases unmatched. Here the CDR3 DNA reads TGTGCCAGCAGCTTCGGGACTAGCGGTTACAATGAGCAGTTCTTC. Protein: CASSFGTSGYNEQFF.

This clone was counted a few times. The chain links TRBV14 to TRBJ2-7, with D tentatively TRBD2 (6 bases). V lost 1 base, J lost 3 bases, and 13 bases lay in between. The CDR3 runs 15 residues. Germline CDR1 reads SGHDN; CDR2 reads FVKESK. The CDR3 here is CASSQVRDGSYEQYF. In nucleotides, the CDR3 is TGTGCCAGCAGCCAAGTCCGGGACGGGAGCTACGAGCAGTACTTC.

The chain employs TRBV28 and TRBJ1-5; D may be TRBD1 (5 bases). The CDR3 has 15 residues. V lost 3 bases, J lost 1 base, and 10 bases lay in between. The germline V gene encodes CDR1 MDHEN and CDR2 SYDVKM. DNA for the CDR3: TGTGCCAGCAGTTTCAGGGAGGGAAGCAATCAGCCCCAGCATTTT. It specifies CASSFREGSNQPQHF.

With regard to this clone: A clone one base away is much larger, so this may be a read error. The rearrangement joins TRBV28 to TRBJ1-2; TRBD1 aligns across 10 bases. This CDR3 has 14 residues. The V gene end was trimmed by 4 bases and the J gene end by 3 bases; junction bases not matched to a gene: 2. Germline CDR1 is MDHEN and CDR2 is SYDVKM. Written as DNA, the CDR3 is TGTGCCAGCAGTTCCGGGACAGGGGACTATGGCTACACCTTC. As protein: CASSSGTGDYGYTF.

This clone appeared a single time. The V call is TRBV11-2, the J call TRBJ2-7; 7 bases line up with TRBD2. The trim removed 8 bases at V and 6 bases at J, leaving 13 bases unmatched. Per the germline V gene, CDR1 is SGHAT and CDR2 is FQNNGV. This CDR3 spans 14 amino acids. The CDR3 DNA sequence: TGTGCCAGCGGCCCGATCCGGGGGGTGGGCGAGCAGTACTTC. This gives the protein CASGPIRGVGEQYF.

The J gene is TRBJ1-4, the V gene TRBV15; the D gene is possibly TRBD1 (6 bases). The CDR3 runs 16 residues. Germline V gives CDR1 LNHNV, CDR2 YYDKDF (reference sequence). V shed 6 bases and J shed 0 bases, with 14 bases lying between them. The CDR3 here is CATRTDSSATNEKLFF. As DNA, the CDR3 is TGTGCCACCAGGACGGACAGCTCCGCAACTAATGAAAAACTGTTTTTT.